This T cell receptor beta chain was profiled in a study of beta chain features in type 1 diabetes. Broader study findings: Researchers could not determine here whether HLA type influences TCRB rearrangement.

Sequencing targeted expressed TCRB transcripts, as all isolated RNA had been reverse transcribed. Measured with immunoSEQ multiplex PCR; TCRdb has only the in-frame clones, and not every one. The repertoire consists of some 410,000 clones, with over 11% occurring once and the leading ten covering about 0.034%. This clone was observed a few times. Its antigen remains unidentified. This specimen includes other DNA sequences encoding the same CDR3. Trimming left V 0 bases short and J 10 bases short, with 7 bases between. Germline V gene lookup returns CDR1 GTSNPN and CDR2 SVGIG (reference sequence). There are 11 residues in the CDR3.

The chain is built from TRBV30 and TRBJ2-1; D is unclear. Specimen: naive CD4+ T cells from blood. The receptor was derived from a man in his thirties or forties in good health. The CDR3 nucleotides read TGTGCCTGGAGTGTACTGAGGGAGCAGTTCTTC. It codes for CAWSVLREQFF.